This note documents a single T cell receptor (beta chain) sequence. The sample belongs to a study of blood T cell repertoires in COVID-19. Study details: Sources were T cells, B-cell-depleted T cells, or PBMCs; the material itself was cDNA or gDNA.

The junction had 2 bases not matched to a gene; V was cut back by 5 bases and J by 2 bases. CDR3 length: 13 residues. Germline V gives CDR1 LNHNV, CDR2 YYDKDF (reference sequence). In the study's own analysis: For nucleated cells, counts were estimated from reference gene primer amplification. Assay used: immunoSEQ multiplex PCR; TCRdb lists only in-frame clones, some missing. V and J calls and clone size are given by that table; D and trimming were obtained from the DNA. The repertoire holds 150,000 or so clones, with roughly 86% as singletons. The receptor was isolated from a human donor in a cohort sampled during active COVID-19. The chain combines TRBV15 with TRBJ1-2; 7 bases fit TRBD1. Sequencing was carried out using peripheral blood. Here the CDR3 DNA reads TGTGCCACCAGCGGACAGGTGAACTATGGCTACACCTTC. Amino acids: CATSGQVNYGYTF.